This T cell receptor beta chain was identified during a study of blood T cell repertoires in COVID-19. On the study more broadly: Acute-phase and convalescent COVID-19 samples originated in the United States, Italy and Spain.

This clone was found a few times. Clones were read by immunoSEQ multiplex PCR, and TCRdb kept only the in-frame ones, dropping some. The sample contains approximately 84,000 clones, roughly nine tenths of which appear only once. CDR3 length: 13 residues. CDR1 SEHNR and CDR2 FQNEAQ come from the germline V gene (reference sequence). Trimming shortened V by 5 bases and J by 1 base, and 5 bases separated the two germline ends. The clonotype was recovered from a human donor with active COVID-19. The donor label of this sample is uncertain. Input material: peripheral blood. This chain joins TRBV7-9 and TRBJ2-2; D remains unclear. CDR3 protein: CASSKLNTGELFF. The CDR3 bases are TGTGCCAGCAGCAAACTGAACACCGGGGAGCTGTTTTTT. Complete variable domain (other parts from reference TRBV7-9 and TRBJ2-2): DTGVSQNPRHKITKRGQNVTFRCDPISEHNRLYWYRQTLGQGPEFLTYFQNEAQLEKSRLLSDRFSAERPKGSFSTLEIQRTEQGDSAMYLCASSKLNTGELFFGEGSRLTVL.